Listed here are 29 T cell receptor beta chains from one sample, sequenced in a study of T-cell reconstitution after alpha-beta-depleted transplantation in children. General study results and limits: By one year post-transplant, T-cell counts and diversity largely arose from T cells that were newly produced.

The antigens of these receptors remain unknown. Unique molecular identifiers were used to barcode this TCRbeta library. MiXCR was run by TCRdb on the PCR reads, yielding one entry per CDR3 protein. The table records about 300,000 distinct CDR3 sequences, less than 9.5% of them present only once. Sequenced here: peripheral blood, sampled 360 days after TCRalphabeta/CD19-depleted stem cell transplant. The receptors were gathered from a female patient aged 2 to 10 who had a stem cell transplant for Fanconi anemia, so the T cells may come from the graft donor.

In its sample, this clonotype was seen a few times. V gene TRBV4-3 combines with J gene TRBJ2-1, with D possibly matching TRBD1 (6 bases). The V and J ends lost 4 bases and 5 bases respectively, with 15 bases between them. This CDR3 has 15 residues. In germline, CDR1 is LGHNA, CDR2 YSLEER. The CDR3 DNA reads TGCGCCAGCAGCCCAGGGGATCGACGGGACAATGAGCAGTTCTTC. It yields the protein CASSPGDRRDNEQFF.

To note about this clonotype: This may stem from a read error, because a much larger clone lies one nucleotide away. No conserved phenylalanine or tryptophan is present at the end of the CDR3, so a read error is the likely explanation. The V call is TRBV5-1, the J call TRBJ1-6; D perhaps matches TRBD1 (5 bases). Germline V gives CDR1 SGHRS, CDR2 YFSETQ. CDR3 length equals 16 residues. V dropped 2 bases and J dropped 8 bases, with 17 bases sitting between them. CDR3 coding DNA: TGCGCCAGCAGCTTCCGTGCCCGGGACGGATATTCACCCCTCCACTCT. It is translated as CASSFRARDGYSPLHS.

This clonotype occurred a few times. The chain combines TRBV20-1 with TRBJ2-5; no clear D gene. V was shortened by 7 bases and J by 3 bases, with 24 bases between the two germline ends. This CDR3 is 16 amino acids long. Germline V gene data show CDR1 as DFQATT and CDR2 as SNEGSKA (reference sequence). CDR3: CSVQATGFRMEETQYF. CDR3 sequence (DNA): TGCAGTGTACAAGCCACCGGATTTCGGATGGAAGAGACCCAGTACTTC.

The CDR3 sequence: CASSLFQGPYGYTF. CDR3 nucleotides: TGTGCCAGCAGCTTATTCCAGGGTCCCTATGGCTACACCTTC. The rearrangement uses TRBV7-9 and TRBJ1-2; D possibly corresponds to TRBD1 (5 bases). CDR1 and CDR2 (germline): SEHNR, FQNEAQ (reference sequence). This CDR3 comprises 14 residues. V was clipped by 2 bases and J by 4 bases, with 11 bases between them.

This clonotype has only a few counts. The chain links TRBV28 to TRBJ1-4; a weak D match, TRBD1 (6 bases). The ends were cut back, 5 bases at V and 8 bases at J, with 12 bases in the middle. The CDR3 extends over 13 amino acids. The germline V gene has CDR1 MDHEN and CDR2 SYDVKM. CDR3 region: CASSSQGREKLFF. The CDR3, as DNA: TGTGCCAGCAGTAGCCAGGGGAGAGAAAAACTGTTTTTT.

This clonotype was picked up many times. This chain joins TRBV10-2 and TRBJ2-2, with 8 bases lining up with TRBD2. CDR3 length equals 14 residues. CDR1 is WSHSY, CDR2 SAAADI, per germline. The V segment lost 2 bases and the J segment 5 bases; nucleotides outside the gene matches: 1. The CDR3 here is CASSETSGTGELFF. CDR3 nucleotides: TGCGCCAGCAGTGAGACTAGCGGAACCGGGGAGCTGTTTTTT.

This clonotype was seen more than once but under ten times. The chain uses TRBV7-2 and TRBJ2-3; 7 bases are a match to TRBD2. Looked up from germline, CDR1 is SGHTA and CDR2 is FQGNSA. V shed 8 bases and J 7 bases; nucleotides not matched to a gene: 12. The length of the CDR3 is 14 residues. The CDR3 sequence is CASRDGGSKYTQYF. DNA of the CDR3: TGTGCCAGCCGCGACGGCGGGAGCAAATATACGCAGTATTTT.

The genes are TRBV20-1 and TRBJ1-1; the match to TRBD1 covers 9 bases. Trimming removed 3 bases from V and 5 bases from J; junction bases left unmatched: 4. The CDR3 contains 13 residues. Germline CDR1 reads DFQATT; CDR2 reads SNEGSKA (reference sequence). CDR3 nucleotide sequence: TGCAGTGCTAGTACAGGGGGCGAGACTGAAGCTTTCTTT. This codes for CSASTGGETEAFF.

This clonotype occurred a few times. This rearrangement joins TRBV3-1 to TRBJ1-6; D may be TRBD1 (6 bases). Trimming removed 5 bases from V and 6 bases from J, with 11 bases in between. Per germline, CDR1 LGHDT and CDR2 YNNKEL (reference sequence). The CDR3 contains 14 residues. The CDR3 spells CASSAQGVNSPLHF. CDR3 bases: TGTGCCAGCAGCGCACAGGGTGTTAATTCACCCCTCCACTTT.

This clonotype has at least ten counts. The chain links TRBV7-2 to TRBJ1-4; no clear D gene. Germline CDR1 is SGHTA and CDR2 is FQGNSA. Trimming took 1 base from V and 15 from J, leaving 12 bases between them. The CDR3 loop spans 12 amino acids. DNA of the CDR3: TGTGCCAGCAGCTTAGGGGTGGGCCGCTTGTTTTTT. It specifies CASSLGVGRLFF.

Many counts were recorded for this clonotype. CDR3 in amino acids: CSARASVNEQFF. The CDR3, as DNA: TGCAGTGCTAGAGCTAGCGTCAATGAGCAGTTCTTC. The genes are TRBV20-1 and TRBJ2-1, with D perhaps matching TRBD2 (6 bases). CDR3 size: 12 residues. In germline, CDR1 is DFQATT, CDR2 SNEGSKA (reference sequence). V shed 1 base and J shed 6 bases, with 7 bases lying between them.

This clonotype was seen ten or more times. V usage is TRBV28 and J usage is TRBJ2-5; D is possibly TRBD1 or TRBD2 (6 bases each). CDR3 size: 15 residues. Germline V lookup: CDR1 MDHEN, CDR2 SYDVKM. Trimming shortened V by 4 bases and J by 5 bases, and 17 bases separated the two germline ends. Here the CDR3 reads CASSWGDTGRETQYF. The CDR3 DNA reads TGTGCCAGCAGTTGGGGGGACACCGGGCGGGAGACCCAGTACTTC.

The chain has TRBV4-2 and TRBJ1-2; TRBD1 agrees at 8 bases. Unmatched junction bases numbered 10, after V lost 4 bases and J lost 3 bases. The CDR3 loop spans 16 amino acids. The V gene's germline CDR1 is LGHNA and CDR2 YNFKEQ. The CDR3 DNA sequence: TGTGCCAGCAGCCCCTCAGGGGGCGATGAGGACTATGGCTACACCTTC. It translates to CASSPSGGDEDYGYTF.

This sequence joins TRBV18 and TRBJ1-6, with a tentative D call TRBD1 (5 bases). V gave up 3 bases and J gave up 4 bases, with 13 bases separating them. CDR1 and CDR2 (germline): KGHSH, LQKENI. CDR3 length: 16 residues. The CDR3 DNA follows: TGTGCCAGCTCACCCCTTCCTCGGGGGTATAATTCACCCCTCCACTTT. It yields the protein CASSPLPRGYNSPLHF.

This clonotype was detected ten times or more. This rearrangement joins TRBV4-3 to TRBJ2-2, with D perhaps TRBD1 or TRBD2 (5 bases each). Germline CDR1 and CDR2: LGHNA and YSLEER. Trimming took 8 bases from V and 0 from J, leaving 13 bases between them. The CDR3 is 15 amino acids. The CDR3 bases are TGCGCCAGCGGGACGGGTACTGCGAACACCGGGGAGCTGTTTTTT. Translation: CASGTGTANTGELFF.

This clonotype was recorded many times. This chain uses TRBV12-3 or TRBV12-4 with TRBJ1-5; D not certain. The V and J ends lost 5 bases and 3 bases respectively, with 5 bases between them. The length of the CDR3 is 12 residues. The CDR3 DNA sequence: TGTGCCAGCAGTCCCGACAATCAGCCCCAGCATTTT. As protein: CASSPDNQPQHF.

This clonotype was recorded at least ten times. The chain couples TRBV12-3 or TRBV12-4 to TRBJ1-5; D is perhaps TRBD1 (6 bases). The CDR3 sequence is 15 residues long. Trimming removed 4 bases from V and 0 bases from J, with 10 bases in between. In nucleotides, the CDR3 is TGTGCCAGCAGTTCGGACAGCTATAGCAATCAGCCCCAGCATTTT. Its translation: CASSSDSYSNQPQHF.

This clonotype was observed many times. The rearrangement links TRBV5-1 to TRBJ2-1, with TRBD2 identical over 15 bases. From germline, CDR1 is SGHRS and CDR2 YFSETQ. J was trimmed by 9 bases and V by 0 bases; bases with no gene match: 4. This CDR3 is built from 16 residues. The CDR3, as DNA: TGCGCCAGCAGCTTGGTGGGACTAGCGGGGGGCCTTGAGCAGTTCTTC. It specifies CASSLVGLAGGLEQFF.

This clonotype came up a few times. The V and J genes are TRBV6-1 and TRBJ1-4; TRBD1 matches at 7 bases. CDR3 length equals 14 residues. Trimming at V came to 7 bases and at J to 8 bases, leaving 10 bases not matched to a gene. The V gene's germline CDR1 is MNHNS and CDR2 SASEGT. Here the CDR3 DNA reads TGTGCCAGCACCTTTGCAGCAGGGGGAGAAAAACTGTTTTTT. It yields the protein CASTFAAGGEKLFF.

This clonotype was counted many times. The chain is built from TRBV7-3 and TRBJ2-1, with D possibly called TRBD1 or TRBD2 (5 bases each). Germline-derived CDR1 and CDR2 are SGHTA and FQGTGA. The CDR3 consists of 15 residues. Trimming removed 5 bases from V and 9 bases from J, with 20 bases in between. The CDR3 is CASSPSAGGFSEQFF. For the CDR3, the DNA is TGTGCCAGCAGCCCCTCGGCTGGGGGTTTCAGTGAGCAGTTCTTC. The full variable domain, its missing parts supplied by reference TRBV7-3 and TRBJ2-1, is GAGVSQTPSNKVTEKGKYVELRCDPISGHTALYWYRQSLGQGPEFLIYFQGTGAADDSGLPNDRFFAVRPEGSVSTLKIQRTERGDSAVYLCASSPSAGGFSEQFFGPGTRLTVL.

This clonotype was recorded at least ten times. The rearrangement links TRBV29-1 to TRBJ2-7; tentative D call: TRBD1 (5 bases). The CDR3 runs 14 residues. Germline assignment: CDR1 SQVTM and CDR2 ANQGSEA. Trimming stripped 4 bases from V and 0 bases from J, with 13 bases between. The CDR3 sequence: CSVVPGLHSYEQYF. The DNA of the CDR3 is TGCAGCGTTGTCCCAGGGCTCCACTCCTACGAGCAGTACTTC.

This clonotype was seen ten or more times. This chain connects TRBV20-1 to TRBJ2-3; 9 bases agree with TRBD2. This CDR3 region has 14 residues. After removal of 6 bases from V and 6 bases from J, the junction contained 10 bases not matched to a gene. Germline CDR1 reads DFQATT; CDR2 reads SNEGSKA (reference sequence). In nucleotides, the CDR3 is TGCAGTGCCAGTCCGGGACTAGCACATGATACGCAGTATTTT. Its protein product is CSASPGLAHDTQYF.

This clonotype was counted ten times or more. This chain links TRBV6-5 with TRBJ1-5; D ambiguous. Germline-derived CDR1 and CDR2 are MNHEY and SVGAGI. Trimming cost V 2 bases and J 1 base, with 6 bases left between them. There are 14 residues in the CDR3. In DNA form, the CDR3 reads TGTGCCAGCAGTTACAGGGAAAGCAATCAGCCCCAGCATTTT. This sequence encodes CASSYRESNQPQHF.

This clonotype appeared many times. The chain recombines TRBV28 with TRBJ2-3; D not resolved. Trimming took off 4 bases at V and 3 bases at J, with 11 bases between the two ends. This CDR3 is built from 14 residues. Germline CDR1 is MDHEN and CDR2 is SYDVKM. Written as DNA, the CDR3 is TGTGCCAGCAGTTCCGGGCAGGAGACAGATACGCAGTATTTT. As protein: CASSSGQETDTQYF.

This clonotype was observed a handful of times. The J gene is TRBJ2-7, the V gene TRBV10-1; weak D call: TRBD2 (5 bases). Trimming left V 3 bases short and J 3 bases short, with 12 bases between. The CDR3 is made up of 14 amino acids. CDR1 and CDR2 (germline): WNHNN, SYGVQD (reference sequence). CDR3: CASSDPSGLYEQYF. The DNA for the CDR3 is TGCGCCAGCAGTGACCCTTCTGGACTCTACGAGCAGTACTTC.

At least ten counts were recorded for this clonotype. The rearrangement uses TRBV6-2 or TRBV6-3 and TRBJ1-1, with D unresolved. The CDR3 is made up of 14 amino acids. CDR1 and CDR2 (germline): MNHEY, SVGEGT. Trimming shortened V by 6 bases and J by 3 bases, and 14 bases separated the two germline ends. CDR3 residues: CASRDHGPDTEAFF. The CDR3 region has the DNA TGTGCCAGCAGAGACCATGGACCGGACACTGAAGCTTTCTTT.

This clonotype was picked up a small number of times. The chain has TRBV28 and TRBJ1-1; 8 positions agree with TRBD1. Germline V gene data show CDR1 as MDHEN and CDR2 as SYDVKM. This CDR3 has 12 residues. V lost 2 bases to trimming and J lost 8 bases; unmatched junction nucleotides: 1. In nucleotides, the CDR3 is TGTGCCAGCAGTTTACGGGACAGGGAAGCTTTCTTT. The encoded protein is CASSLRDREAFF.

The table lists this clonotype with many counts. The V gene is TRBV6-5, the J gene TRBJ1-1; weak D call: TRBD1 (5 bases). The CDR3 extends over 12 amino acids. CDR1 is MNHEY and CDR2 is SVGAGI in the germline V gene. In DNA form, the CDR3 reads TGTGCAGCGGGGGGATCGGACACTGAAGCTTTCTTT. Amino acid sequence: CAAGGSDTEAFF.

This clonotype was observed at least ten times. The V and J genes are TRBV5-1 and TRBJ2-3; 12 bases align to TRBD1. With V trimmed by 5 bases and J by 4 bases, 8 bases remained unmatched. The CDR3 loop spans 16 amino acids. Germline values: CDR1 SGHRS, CDR2 YFSETQ. The CDR3 is CASSHGDRGPADTQYF. CDR3 coding DNA: TGCGCCAGCAGTCACGGGGACAGGGGGCCAGCAGATACGCAGTATTTT.